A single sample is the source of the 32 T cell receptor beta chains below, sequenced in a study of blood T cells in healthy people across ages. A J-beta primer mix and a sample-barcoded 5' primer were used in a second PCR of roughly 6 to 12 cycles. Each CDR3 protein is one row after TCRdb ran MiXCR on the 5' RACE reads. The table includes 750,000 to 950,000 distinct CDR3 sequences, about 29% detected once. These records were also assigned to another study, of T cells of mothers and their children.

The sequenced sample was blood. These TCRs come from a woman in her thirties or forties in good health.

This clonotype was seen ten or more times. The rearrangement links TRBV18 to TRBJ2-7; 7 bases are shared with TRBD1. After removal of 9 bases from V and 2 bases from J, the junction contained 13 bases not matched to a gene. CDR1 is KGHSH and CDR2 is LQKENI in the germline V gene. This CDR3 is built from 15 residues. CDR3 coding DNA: TGTGCCAGTCGCCCTAACGGACAGGAGACCTACGAGCAGTACTTC. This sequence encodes CASRPNGQETYEQYF.

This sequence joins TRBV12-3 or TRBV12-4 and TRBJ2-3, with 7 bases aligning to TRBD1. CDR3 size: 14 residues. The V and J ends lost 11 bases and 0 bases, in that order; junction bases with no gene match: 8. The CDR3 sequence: CAHTRGSSTDTQYF. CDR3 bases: TGTGCCCACACCAGGGGGTCTAGCACAGATACGCAGTATTTT.

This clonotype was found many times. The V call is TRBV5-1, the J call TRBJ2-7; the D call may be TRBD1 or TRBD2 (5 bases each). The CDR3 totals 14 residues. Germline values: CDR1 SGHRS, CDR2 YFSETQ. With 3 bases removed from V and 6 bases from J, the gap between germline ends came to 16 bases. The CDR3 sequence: CASSYGGAGGEQYF. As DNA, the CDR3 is TGCGCCAGCAGCTACGGAGGAGCTGGGGGCGAGCAGTACTTC.

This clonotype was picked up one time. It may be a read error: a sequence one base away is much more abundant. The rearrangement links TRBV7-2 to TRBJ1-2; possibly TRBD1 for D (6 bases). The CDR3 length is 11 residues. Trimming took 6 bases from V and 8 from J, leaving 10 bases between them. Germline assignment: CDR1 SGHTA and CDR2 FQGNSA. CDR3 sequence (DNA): TGTGCCAGCAGACCCAGGGGAGGCTACACCTTC. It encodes CASRPRGGYTF.

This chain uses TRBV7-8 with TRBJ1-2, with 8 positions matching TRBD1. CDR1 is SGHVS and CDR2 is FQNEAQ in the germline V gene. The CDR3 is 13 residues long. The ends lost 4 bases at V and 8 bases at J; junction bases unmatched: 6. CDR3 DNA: TGTGCCAGCAGCTCCGACAGGGGAAGCGGCTACACCTTC. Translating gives CASSSDRGSGYTF.

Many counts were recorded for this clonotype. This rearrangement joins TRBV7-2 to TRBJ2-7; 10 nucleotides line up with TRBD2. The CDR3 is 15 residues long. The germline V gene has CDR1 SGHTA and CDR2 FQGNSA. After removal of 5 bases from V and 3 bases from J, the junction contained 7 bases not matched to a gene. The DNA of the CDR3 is TGTGCCAGCAGCATTGGTAGCGGGGGGCACTACGAGCAGTACTTC. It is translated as CASSIGSGGHYEQYF.

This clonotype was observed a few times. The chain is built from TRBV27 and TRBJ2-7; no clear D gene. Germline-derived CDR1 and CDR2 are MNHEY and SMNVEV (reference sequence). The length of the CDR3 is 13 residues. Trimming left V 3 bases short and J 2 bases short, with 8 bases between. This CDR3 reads CASSFLETYEQYF. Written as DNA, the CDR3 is TGTGCCAGCAGTTTCCTGGAAACCTACGAGCAGTACTTC.

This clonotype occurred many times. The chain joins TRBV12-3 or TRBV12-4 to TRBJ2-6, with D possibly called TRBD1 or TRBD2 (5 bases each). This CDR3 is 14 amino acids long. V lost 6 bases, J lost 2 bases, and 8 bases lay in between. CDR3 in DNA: TGTGCCAGCAGGAGGGGCGCTGGGGCCAACGTCCTGACTTTC. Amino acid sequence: CASRRGAGANVLTF.

The CDR3 sequence is CAISDARRAGGNEQYF. CDR3 in DNA: TGTGCCATCAGTGATGCCCGAAGAGCGGGGGGGAACGAGCAGTACTTC. The V and J genes are TRBV10-3 and TRBJ2-7; 10 bases match TRBD2. The CDR3 contains 16 residues. V lost 3 bases and J lost 5; bases outside the gene matches: 10. Germline loops: CDR1 ENHRY, CDR2 SYGVKD.

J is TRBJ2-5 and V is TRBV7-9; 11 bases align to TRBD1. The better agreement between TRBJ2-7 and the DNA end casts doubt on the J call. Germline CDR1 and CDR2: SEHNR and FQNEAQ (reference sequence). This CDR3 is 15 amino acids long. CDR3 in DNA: TGTGCCAGCAGCGCCCCGGGACAGGGGGTTGGCGAGCAGTACTTC. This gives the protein CASSAPGQGVGEQYF.

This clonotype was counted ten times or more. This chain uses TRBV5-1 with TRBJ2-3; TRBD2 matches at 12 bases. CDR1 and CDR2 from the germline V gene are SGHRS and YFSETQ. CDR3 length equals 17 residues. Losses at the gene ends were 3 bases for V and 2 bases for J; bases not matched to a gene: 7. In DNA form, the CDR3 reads TGCGCCAGCAGCTCCTCAGCTAGCGGGGGGGTCACAGATACGCAGTATTTT. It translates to CASSSSASGGVTDTQYF.

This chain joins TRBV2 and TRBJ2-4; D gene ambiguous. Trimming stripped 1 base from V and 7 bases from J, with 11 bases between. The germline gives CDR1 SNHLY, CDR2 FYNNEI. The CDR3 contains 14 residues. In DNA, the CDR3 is TGTGCCAGCAGTGAAGGGACGGTCGGGAACATTCAGTACTTC. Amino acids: CASSEGTVGNIQYF. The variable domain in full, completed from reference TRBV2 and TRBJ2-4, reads EPEVTQTPSHQVTQMGQEVILRCVPISNHLYFYWYRQILGQKVEFLVSFYNNEISEKSEIFDDQFSVERPDGSNFTLKIRSTKLEDSAMYFCASSEGTVGNIQYFGAGTRLSVL.

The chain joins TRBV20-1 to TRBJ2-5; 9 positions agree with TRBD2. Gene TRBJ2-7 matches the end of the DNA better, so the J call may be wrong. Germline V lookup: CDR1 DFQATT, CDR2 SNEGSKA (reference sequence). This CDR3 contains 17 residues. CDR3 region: CSARDIVLQRGVNEQYF. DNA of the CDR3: TGCAGTGCTAGAGATATCGTTCTCCAGCGGGGGGTTAACGAGCAGTACTTC.

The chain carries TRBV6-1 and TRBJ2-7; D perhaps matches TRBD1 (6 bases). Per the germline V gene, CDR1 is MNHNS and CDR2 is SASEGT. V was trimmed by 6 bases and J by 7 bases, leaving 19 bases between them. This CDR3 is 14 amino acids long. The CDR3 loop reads CASRDRTSRDEQYF. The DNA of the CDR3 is TGTGCCAGCAGAGACAGGACAAGTAGAGATGAGCAGTACTTC.

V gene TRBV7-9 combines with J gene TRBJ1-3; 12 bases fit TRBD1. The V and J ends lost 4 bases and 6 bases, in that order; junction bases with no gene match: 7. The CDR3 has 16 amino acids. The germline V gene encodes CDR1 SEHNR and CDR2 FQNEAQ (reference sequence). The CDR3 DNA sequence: TGTGCCAGCAGCTCCTGGGACAGGGGGCGTGAAAACACCATATATTTT. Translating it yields CASSSWDRGRENTIYF.

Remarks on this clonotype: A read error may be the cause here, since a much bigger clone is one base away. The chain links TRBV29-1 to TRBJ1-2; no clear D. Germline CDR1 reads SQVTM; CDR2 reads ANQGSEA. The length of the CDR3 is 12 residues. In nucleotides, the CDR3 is TGCAGCGTTGAAGATACAATTTATGGCCACACCTTC. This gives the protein CSVEDTIYGHTF.

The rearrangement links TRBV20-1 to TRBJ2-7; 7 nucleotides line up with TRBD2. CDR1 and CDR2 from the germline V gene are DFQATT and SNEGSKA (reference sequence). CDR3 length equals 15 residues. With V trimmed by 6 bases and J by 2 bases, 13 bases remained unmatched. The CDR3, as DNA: TGCAGTGCACCAGATTGGGACTATCCGACCTACGAGCAGTACTTC. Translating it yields CSAPDWDYPTYEQYF.

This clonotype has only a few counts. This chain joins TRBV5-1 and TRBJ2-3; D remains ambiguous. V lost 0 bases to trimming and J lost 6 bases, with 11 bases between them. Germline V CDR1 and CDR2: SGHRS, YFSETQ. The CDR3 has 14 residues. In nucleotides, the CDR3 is TGCGCCAGCAGCTTGGATAGCCCCCTGGATACGCAGTATTTT. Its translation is CASSLDSPLDTQYF.

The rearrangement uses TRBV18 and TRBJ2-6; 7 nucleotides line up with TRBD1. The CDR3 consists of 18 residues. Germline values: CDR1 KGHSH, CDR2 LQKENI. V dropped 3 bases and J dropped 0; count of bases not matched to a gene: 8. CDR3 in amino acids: CASSPGDSTYSGANVLTF. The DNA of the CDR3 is TGTGCCAGCTCACCCGGGGACAGTACGTACTCTGGGGCCAACGTCCTGACTTTC.

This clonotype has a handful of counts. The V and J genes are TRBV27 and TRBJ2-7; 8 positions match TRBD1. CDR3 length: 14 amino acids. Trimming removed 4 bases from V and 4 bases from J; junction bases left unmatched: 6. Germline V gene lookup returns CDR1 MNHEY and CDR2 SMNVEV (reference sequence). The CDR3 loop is CASSSGQEPYEQYF. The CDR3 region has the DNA TGTGCCAGCAGTTCGGGACAGGAACCGTACGAGCAGTACTTC.

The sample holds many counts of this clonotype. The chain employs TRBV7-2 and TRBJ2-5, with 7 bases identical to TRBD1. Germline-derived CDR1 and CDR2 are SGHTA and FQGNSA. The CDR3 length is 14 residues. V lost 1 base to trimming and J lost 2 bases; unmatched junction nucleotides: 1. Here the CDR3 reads CASSLGRGQETQYF. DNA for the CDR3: TGTGCCAGCAGCTTAGGCAGGGGGCAAGAGACCCAGTACTTC.

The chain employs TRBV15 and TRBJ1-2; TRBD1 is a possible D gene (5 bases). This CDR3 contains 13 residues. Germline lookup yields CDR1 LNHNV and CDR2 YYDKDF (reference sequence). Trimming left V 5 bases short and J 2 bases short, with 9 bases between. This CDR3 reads CATSLGGNYGYTF. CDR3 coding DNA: TGTGCCACCAGCCTCGGGGGGAACTATGGCTACACCTTC.

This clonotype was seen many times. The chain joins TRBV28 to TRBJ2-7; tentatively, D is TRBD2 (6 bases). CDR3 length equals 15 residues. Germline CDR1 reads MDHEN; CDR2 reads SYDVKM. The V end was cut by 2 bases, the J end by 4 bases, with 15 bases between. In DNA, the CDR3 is TGTGCCAGCAGTTTACCCGGGACTGGAGGATACGAGCAGTACTTC. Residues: CASSLPGTGGYEQYF.

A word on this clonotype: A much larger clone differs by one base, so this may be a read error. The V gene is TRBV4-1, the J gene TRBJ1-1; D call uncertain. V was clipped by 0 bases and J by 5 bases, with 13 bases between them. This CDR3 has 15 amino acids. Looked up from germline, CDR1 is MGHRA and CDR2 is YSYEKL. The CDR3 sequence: CASSQEWIGRTEAFF. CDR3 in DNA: TGCGCCAGCAGCCAAGAGTGGATAGGGAGGACTGAAGCTTTCTTT.

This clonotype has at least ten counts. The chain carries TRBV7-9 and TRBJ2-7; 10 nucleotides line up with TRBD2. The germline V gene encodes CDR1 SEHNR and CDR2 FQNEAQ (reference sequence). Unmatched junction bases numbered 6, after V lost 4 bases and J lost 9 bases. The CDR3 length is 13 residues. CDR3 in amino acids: CASSSILAGWQYF. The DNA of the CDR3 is TGTGCCAGCAGCTCCATACTAGCGGGGTGGCAGTACTTC.

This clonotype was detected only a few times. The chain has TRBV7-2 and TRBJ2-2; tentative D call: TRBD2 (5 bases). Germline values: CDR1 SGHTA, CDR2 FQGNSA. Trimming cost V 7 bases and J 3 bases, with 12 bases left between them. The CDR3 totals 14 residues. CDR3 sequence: CASTLVGDTGELFF. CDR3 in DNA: TGTGCCAGCACCCTAGTGGGAGACACCGGGGAGCTGTTTTTT.

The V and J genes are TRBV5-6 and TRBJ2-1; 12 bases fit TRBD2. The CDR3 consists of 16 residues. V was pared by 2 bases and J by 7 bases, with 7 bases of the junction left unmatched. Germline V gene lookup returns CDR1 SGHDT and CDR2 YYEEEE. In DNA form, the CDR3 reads TGTGCCAGCAGCTTCTTTTGGACTAGCGGGGTGAATGAGCAGTTCTTC. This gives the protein CASSFFWTSGVNEQFF. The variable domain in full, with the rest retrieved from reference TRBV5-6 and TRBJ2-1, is DAGVTQSPTHLIKTRGQQVTLRCSPKSGHDTVSWYQQALGQGPQFIFQYYEEEERQRGNFPDRFSGHQFPNYSSELNVNALLLGDSALYLCASSFFWTSGVNEQFFGPGTRLTVL.

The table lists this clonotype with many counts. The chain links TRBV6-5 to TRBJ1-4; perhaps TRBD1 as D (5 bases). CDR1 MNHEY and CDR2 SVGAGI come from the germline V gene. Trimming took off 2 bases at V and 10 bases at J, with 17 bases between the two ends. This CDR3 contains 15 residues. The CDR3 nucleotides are TGTGCCAGCAGTTACACAGGACTGGGATATGGAAAACTGTTTTTT. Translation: CASSYTGLGYGKLFF.

The CDR3 spells CSARDWQRSYEQYF. In nucleotides, the CDR3 is TGCAGTGCTAGAGATTGGCAGAGGTCCTACGAGCAGTACTTC. V is TRBV20-1 and J is TRBJ2-4; D is unresolved. The end of the DNA aligns better with TRBJ2-7, so the J call may be wrong. This CDR3 is built from 14 residues. From germline, CDR1 is DFQATT and CDR2 SNEGSKA (reference sequence).

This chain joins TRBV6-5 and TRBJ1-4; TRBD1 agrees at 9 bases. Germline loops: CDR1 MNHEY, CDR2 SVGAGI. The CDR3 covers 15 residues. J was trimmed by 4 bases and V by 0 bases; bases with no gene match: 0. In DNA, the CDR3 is TGTGCCAGCAGTTACTCGGACAGGGGTAATGAAAAACTGTTTTTT. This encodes CASSYSDRGNEKLFF.

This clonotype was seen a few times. CDR3 nucleotide sequence: TGTGCCAGCAGTGAGGACAGGGGGCGCTTTCAGCCCCAGCATTTT. It encodes CASSEDRGRFQPQHF. This chain links TRBV2 with TRBJ1-5, with TRBD1 matching over 11 bases. Germline V gene data show CDR1 as SNHLY and CDR2 as FYNNEI. V trimming: 3 bases; J trimming: 6 bases; junction bases outside the gene matches: 4. The CDR3 sequence is 15 residues long.

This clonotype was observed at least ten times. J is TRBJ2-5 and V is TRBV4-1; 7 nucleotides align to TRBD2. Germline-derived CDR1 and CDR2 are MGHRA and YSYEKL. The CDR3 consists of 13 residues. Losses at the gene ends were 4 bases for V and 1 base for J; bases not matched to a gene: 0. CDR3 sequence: CASSRTSQETQYF. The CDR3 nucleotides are TGCGCCAGCAGCCGGACTAGCCAAGAGACCCAGTACTTC.